These 8 T cell receptor beta chains share one sample of origin, sequenced in a study of CD8+ T cells in alopecia areata. Sample treatment: oral pan-JAK inhibitor, 5-10 mg twice daily. Extraction of RNA preceded its reverse transcription into cDNA, which served as the sequencing template. Some clones are missing from TCRdb's copy, which holds only in-frame ones; the method was immunoSEQ multiplex PCR. The sample contains some 200,000 clones, around 56% of which appear only once. The specimen was CD4+ T cells sorted from blood, collected at week 4, from a patient treated with tofacitinib. The origin of the receptors is a human donor with alopecia areata.

This clone was seen a few times. The CDR3, as DNA: TGTGCCAGCAGCTCAGCAGGGAGCTCCTACAATGAGCAGTTCTTC. Its translation: CASSSAGSSYNEQFF. The chain combines TRBV7-2 with TRBJ2-1; D may match TRBD1 or TRBD2 (5 bases each). This CDR3 region has 15 residues. Trimming cost V 4 bases and J 0 bases, with 10 bases left between them. The V gene's germline CDR1 is SGHTA and CDR2 FQGNSA. The complete variable domain, with remaining parts taken from reference TRBV7-2 and TRBJ2-1, reads GAGVSQSPSNKVTEKGKDVELRCDPISGHTALYWYRQSLGQGLEFLIYFQGNSAPDKSGLPSDRFSAERTGGSVSTLTIQRTQQEDSAVYLCASSSAGSSYNEQFFGPGTRLTVL.

The chain couples TRBV7-9 to TRBJ2-7; no clear D. Germline V gene lookup returns CDR1 SEHNR and CDR2 FQNEAQ (reference sequence). The CDR3 has 12 amino acids. Trimming shortened V by 7 bases and J by 0 bases, and 7 bases separated the two germline ends. As DNA, the CDR3 is TGTGCCAGCACCGTTAGCTCCTACGAGCAGTACTTC. It specifies CASTVSSYEQYF.

This clone has only a few counts. This rearrangement joins TRBV7-2 to TRBJ2-7; D might be TRBD1 or TRBD2, each matching 5 bases. Trimming shortened V by 3 bases and J by 0 bases, and 15 bases separated the two germline ends. Germline-derived CDR1 and CDR2 are SGHTA and FQGNSA. The CDR3 sequence is 16 residues long. The CDR3 loop is CASSLNGAPGSYEQYF. CDR3 in DNA: TGTGCCAGCAGCTTGAACGGGGCCCCTGGCTCCTACGAGCAGTACTTC.

The genes are TRBV4-1 and TRBJ1-4; D call uncertain. Per germline, CDR1 MGHRA and CDR2 YSYEKL. The length of the CDR3 is 12 residues. V lost 3 bases and J lost 6, with 5 bases in between. This CDR3 reads CASSQGYEKLFF. CDR3 coding DNA: TGCGCCAGCAGCCAGGGGTATGAAAAACTGTTTTTT.

This chain links TRBV20-1 with TRBJ2-7; D may be TRBD1 (5 bases). Germline V lookup: CDR1 DFQATT, CDR2 SNEGSKA (reference sequence). The germline V and J ends were trimmed by 5 bases and 7 bases, with 12 bases remaining between them. The CDR3 contains 11 residues. The CDR3 region is CSAPRVEEQYF. In nucleotides, the CDR3 is TGCAGTGCTCCCAGGGTAGAGGAGCAGTACTTC.

This chain uses TRBV30 with TRBJ1-1; D not certain. Trimming shortened V by 7 bases and J by 7 bases, and 7 bases separated the two germline ends. The CDR3 is made up of 9 amino acids. Germline V gives CDR1 GTSNPN, CDR2 SVGIG (reference sequence). CDR3 amino acids: CAYKGEAFF. DNA for the CDR3: TGTGCCTACAAAGGTGAAGCTTTCTTT.

The CDR3 DNA follows: TGCAGCGTAACTCGCGGACAGGGCCGCACAGATACGCAGTATTTT. Its translation is CSVTRGQGRTDTQYF. V is TRBV29-1 and J is TRBJ2-3, with TRBD1 matching 8 bases. In germline, CDR1 is SQVTM, CDR2 ANQGSEA. The CDR3 has 15 amino acids. V lost 6 bases and J lost 1; bases outside the gene matches: 9.

The chain combines TRBV25-1 with TRBJ2-1; no clear D. Germline lookup yields CDR1 MGHDK and CDR2 SYGVNS. V dropped 1 base and J dropped 5 bases, with 9 bases sitting between them. The CDR3 totals 14 residues. The CDR3 protein is CASSEFGRHNEQFF. As DNA, the CDR3 is TGTGCCAGCAGTGAATTCGGCAGACACAATGAGCAGTTCTTC.